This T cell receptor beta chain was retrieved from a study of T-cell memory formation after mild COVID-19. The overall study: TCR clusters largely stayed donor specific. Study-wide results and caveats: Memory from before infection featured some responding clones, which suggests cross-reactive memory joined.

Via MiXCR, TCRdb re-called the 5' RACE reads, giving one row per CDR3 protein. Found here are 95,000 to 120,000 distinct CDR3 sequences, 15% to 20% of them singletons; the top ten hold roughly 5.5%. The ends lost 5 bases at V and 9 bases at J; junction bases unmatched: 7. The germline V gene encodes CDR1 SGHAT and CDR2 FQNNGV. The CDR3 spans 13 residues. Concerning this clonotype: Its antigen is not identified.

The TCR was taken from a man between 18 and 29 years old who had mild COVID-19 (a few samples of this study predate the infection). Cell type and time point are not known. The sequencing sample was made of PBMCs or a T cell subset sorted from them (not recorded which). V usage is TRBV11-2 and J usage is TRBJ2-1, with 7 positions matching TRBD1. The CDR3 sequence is CASSATGVSEQFF. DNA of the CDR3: TGTGCCAGCAGCGCCACAGGGGTCAGTGAGCAGTTCTTC.